A single sample is the source of the 9 T cell receptor beta chains below, sequenced in a study of blood T cell repertoires in COVID-19. Using immunoSEQ multiplex PCR, the repertoire was profiled, and TCRdb retains in-frame clones only, with some absent. The sample carries roughly 290,000 clones, about 85% recorded once. Input material: peripheral blood. These receptors all stem from a human donor with COVID-19, enrolled during active disease. The donor label of this sample is uncertain.

This chain joins TRBV19 and TRBJ1-2; D gene ambiguous. Between the trimmed V and J ends, which lost 2 bases and 1 base, there was a span of 11 bases. The CDR3 is 15 residues long. Germline V gives CDR1 LNHDA, CDR2 SQIVND (reference sequence). CDR3 region: CASSIRRAGNYGYTF. DNA for the CDR3: TGTGCCAGTAGTATAAGGCGTGCGGGTAACTATGGCTACACCTTC.

The gene calls are TRBV30 and TRBJ2-7, with a tentative D call TRBD2 (5 bases). There are 16 residues in the CDR3. The V gene's germline CDR1 is GTSNPN and CDR2 SVGIG (reference sequence). Deletions cut 0 bases from V and 3 bases from J, with 18 bases between. The CDR3 spells CAWSVLQLAGFYEQYF. CDR3 DNA sequence: TGTGCCTGGAGTGTCCTCCAGCTAGCTGGCTTCTACGAGCAGTACTTC.

The V call is TRBV2, the J call TRBJ2-7, with TRBD1 identical over 10 bases. V shed 9 bases, J shed 1 base, and the junction held 6 bases outside the gene matches. The CDR3 has 14 residues. Germline CDR1 and CDR2: SNHLY and FYNNEI. The CDR3 bases are TGTGCCAGTAATCCGGGACAGGGGTCCTACGAGCAGTACTTC. Amino acid sequence: CASNPGQGSYEQYF.

The chain is built from TRBV5-1 and TRBJ2-3; D is ambiguous. CDR1 is SGHRS, CDR2 YFSETQ, per germline. The V end was cut by 7 bases, the J end by 2 bases, with 20 bases between. CDR3 length equals 16 residues. CDR3 in amino acids: CASANGVALLTDTQYF. Written as DNA, the CDR3 is TGCGCCAGCGCAAACGGAGTTGCGCTCCTCACAGATACGCAGTATTTT.

The J gene is TRBJ2-3, the V gene TRBV27; tentatively, D is TRBD1 (5 bases). The CDR3 contains 16 residues. The germline V gene has CDR1 MNHEY and CDR2 SMNVEV (reference sequence). V gave up 0 bases and J gave up 6 bases, with 16 bases separating them. Written as DNA, the CDR3 is TGTGCCAGCAGTTTATCGATTTCAGGGATTGGGGATACGCAGTATTTT. Translated, it gives CASSLSISGIGDTQYF.

The J gene is TRBJ1-2, the V gene TRBV28; weak D call: TRBD1 (6 bases). Per the germline V gene, CDR1 is MDHEN and CDR2 is SYDVKM. The germline V and J ends were trimmed by 6 bases and 6 bases, with 20 bases remaining between them. The CDR3 has 15 residues. The CDR3 region has the DNA TGTGCCAGCAGAGAACAGGGAAGGACGCCCGATGGCTACACCTTC. Translated, it gives CASREQGRTPDGYTF.

The chain carries TRBV7-2 and TRBJ2-6; no clear D. Trimming left V 0 bases short and J 2 bases short, with 5 bases between. The CDR3 consists of 15 residues. Germline assignment: CDR1 SGHTA and CDR2 FQGNSA. CDR3 amino acids: CASSLARTGANVLTF. In nucleotides, the CDR3 is TGTGCCAGCAGCTTAGCCAGGACTGGGGCCAACGTCCTGACTTTC.

This clone was recorded a few times. The V call is TRBV28, the J call TRBJ1-1, with D uncertain. This CDR3 has 14 amino acids. Germline loops: CDR1 MDHEN, CDR2 SYDVKM. V was cut by 2 bases and J by 1 base, with 8 bases left in between. The CDR3 loop reads CASSLPPGNTEAFF. In DNA form, the CDR3 reads TGTGCCAGCAGTTTACCCCCGGGGAACACTGAAGCTTTCTTT.

The chain combines TRBV25-1 with TRBJ1-3; TRBD1 might be the D (5 bases). CDR3 size: 14 residues. Germline assignment: CDR1 MGHDK and CDR2 SYGVNS. V was cut by 7 bases and J by 0 bases, with 10 bases left in between. The CDR3 DNA reads as TGTGCCAGCATGCCAGGGATCTCTGGAAACACCATATATTTT. Translating it yields CASMPGISGNTIYF.